The rows below give T cell receptor beta chains drawn from one sample of a study of shared clonotypes between healthy human individuals. Clones were read by immunoSEQ multiplex PCR, and TCRdb kept only the in-frame ones, dropping some. The table has roughly 770,000 clones, about 96% seen once. Sample: naive CD8+ T cells sorted from blood. These receptor sequences come from a man aged 30 to 45 in good health. The CDR3 runs from the conserved cysteine through the conserved F or W. A D gene is named only where the DNA matches it firmly. Clone size is not always given. Where it is, it says once, few, many or a class for expanded clones.

J gene	D gene	clone size	V gene	CDR3 protein	CDR3 DNA
TRBJ2-1	TRBD2	-	TRBV28	CASSLTGRSYNEQFF	TGTGCCAGCAGTTTAACCGGGAGGTCCTACAATGAGCAGTTCTTC
TRBJ2-2	-	-	TRBV27	CARVRDGLNGELFF	TGTGCCAGGGTCCGGGACGGACTCAACGGGGAGCTGTTTTTT
TRBJ1-5	-	-	TRBV7-9	CASGETDSNQPQHF	TGTGCCAGCGGGGAAACAGATAGCAATCAGCCCCAGCATTTT
TRBJ1-1	-	-	TRBV11-2	CASSLGGVNTEAFF	TGTGCCAGCAGCTTAGGTGGGGTAAACACTGAAGCTTTCTTT
TRBJ2-2	-	-	TRBV10-1	CARLAWDTGELFF	TGCGCCAGGCTAGCGTGGGACACCGGGGAGCTGTTTTTT
TRBJ2-7	TRBD1	-	TRBV5-6	CASSTGTGPYEQYF	TGTGCCAGCAGCACCGGGACAGGTCCTTACGAGCAGTACTTC
TRBJ1-1	-	-	TRBV9	CASRGMNTEAFF	TGTGCCAGCAGGGGGATGAACACTGAAGCTTTCTTT
TRBJ2-7	-	-	TRBV7-9	CASSLDFSKLSSYEQYF	TGTGCCAGCAGCTTAGATTTTTCTAAGTTAAGCTCCTACGAGCAGTACTTC
TRBJ2-7	TRBD2	once	TRBV5-1	CASSLTAGAIEQYF	TGCGCCAGCAGCTTGACAGCGGGAGCTATCGAGCAGTACTTC
TRBJ2-7	-	-	TRBV29-1	CSVEDNGDNSYEQYF	TGCAGCGTTGAAGATAATGGGGACAACTCCTACGAGCAGTACTTC
TRBJ1-3	TRBD1	-	TRBV11-2	CASSLGQTSGNTIYF	TGTGCCAGCAGCCTGGGACAGACTTCTGGAAACACCATATATTTT
TRBJ1-2	-	-	TRBV27	CASSLGSYYGYTF	TGTGCCAGCAGTCTGGGGAGCTACTATGGCTACACCTTC
TRBJ2-7	TRBD2	once	TRBV6-5	CASSYGLAGDEQYF	TGTGCCAGCAGTTACGGACTAGCGGGAGACGAGCAGTACTTC
TRBJ1-2	-	-	TRBV5-1	CASGWTDYGYTF	TGCGCCAGCGGGTGGACGGACTATGGCTACACCTTC
TRBJ2-7	-	-	TRBV2	CAIEQGSYEQYF	TGTGCCATAGAACAGGGATCCTACGAGCAGTACTTC
TRBJ1-2	-	few	TRBV7-9	CASSSRTLDYGYTF	TGTGCCAGCAGCTCCCGGACCTTAGACTATGGCTACACCTTC
TRBJ2-7	TRBD1	-	TRBV9	CASSVYPGTGTYEQYF	TGTGCCAGCAGCGTATACCCGGGGACAGGGACCTACGAGCAGTACTTC
TRBJ2-7	-	-	TRBV14	CASSPLGSYEQYF	TGTGCCAGCAGCCCCCTAGGCTCCTACGAGCAGTACTTC
TRBJ2-3	-	once	TRBV7-3	CASSLGGVNTQYF	TGTGCCAGCAGCTTAGGGGGAGTGAATACGCAGTATTTT
TRBJ2-7	-	-	TRBV5-1	CASSGQVYEQYF	TGCGCCAGCAGCGGGCAGGTCTACGAGCAGTACTTC
TRBJ2-7	TRBD2	-	TRBV27	CASSGPGLAGYEQYF	TGTGCCAGCAGTGGCCCGGGGCTAGCGGGATACGAGCAGTACTTC
TRBJ2-2	TRBD2	-	TRBV7-9	CASSLGWRERNTGELFF	TGTGCCAGCAGCTTAGGCTGGCGGGAGAGAAACACCGGGGAGCTGTTTTTT
TRBJ2-7	TRBD2	-	TRBV7-2	CASSSPSGSFYEQYF	TGTGCCAGCAGCTCCCCTAGCGGGAGTTTCTACGAGCAGTACTTC
TRBJ2-3	TRBD1	-	TRBV13	CASSLEGDRSTDTQYF	TGTGCCAGCAGCTTAGAAGGGGACAGAAGCACAGATACGCAGTATTTT
TRBJ2-5	-	-	TRBV28	CASSLGTEETQYF	TGTGCCAGCAGTTTAGGGACGGAAGAGACCCAGTACTTC